What follows are 8 T cell receptor beta chains derived from one specimen sequenced in a study of blood T cells in healthy people across ages. A second PCR, run for 7 to 11 cycles, used a sample-barcoded 5' primer plus a J-beta primer mix. MiXCR was run by TCRdb on the 5' RACE reads, yielding one entry per CDR3 protein. The table records hundreds of thousands of distinct CDR3 sequences, under 30% of them present only once. The sample was also linked to a second study, of T cells of mothers and their children.

The sequenced sample was blood. Receptor source: a boy aged 10-17 years in good health.

The chain recombines TRBV6-5 with TRBJ1-4, with TRBD1 as a possible D gene (6 bases). In germline, CDR1 is MNHEY, CDR2 SVGAGI. V was pared by 0 bases and J by 4 bases, with 12 bases between. The CDR3 loop spans 16 amino acids. CDR3 sequence reads: CASSYSIRGINEKLFF. CDR3 in DNA: TGTGCCAGCAGTTACTCCATCAGGGGAATTAATGAAAAACTGTTTTTT.

J is TRBJ2-5 and V is TRBV7-2, with TRBD1 identical over 7 bases. V gave up 0 bases and J gave up 3 bases; unmatched junction bases: 1. CDR1 is SGHTA and CDR2 is FQGNSA in the germline V gene. CDR3 length: 14 residues. CDR3 bases: TGTGCCAGCAGCTTAGCAACAGGGGAAGAGACCCAGTACTTC. Its translation: CASSLATGEETQYF.

As regards this clonotype: Since a much larger clone is just one base distant, this may be a read error. The genes are TRBV7-2 and TRBJ2-1, with 12 bases lining up with TRBD2. CDR3 size: 20 residues. The V gene's germline CDR1 is SGHTA and CDR2 FQGNSA. Unmatched junction bases numbered 19, after V lost 7 bases and J lost 3 bases. CDR3 sequence (DNA): TGTGCCAGCAAGGCCGACACCCGGACTAGCGGGACGACCAACTACAATGAGCAGTTCTTC. It specifies CASKADTRTSGTTNYNEQFF.

The chain has TRBV15 and TRBJ1-6; no clear D. Germline CDR1 reads LNHNV; CDR2 reads YYDKDF (reference sequence). The V end lost 0 bases, the J end lost 9 bases, and 18 bases lay between the germline ends. This CDR3 region has 17 residues. The DNA for the CDR3 is TGTGCCACCAGCAGAGATGGTTTGCGGGGTCGGGGTTCACCCCTCCACTTT. Translation gives CATSRDGLRGRGSPLHF.

The chain links TRBV5-8 to TRBJ1-5; tentatively, D is TRBD1 (5 bases). Germline CDR1 reads SGHTS; CDR2 reads YDEGEE. This CDR3 comprises 15 residues. The V end was cut by 1 base, the J end by 3 bases, with 11 bases between. This chain's CDR3 is CASSLPGVNNQPQHF. The DNA for the CDR3 is TGTGCCAGCAGCTTGCCGGGGGTAAACAATCAGCCCCAGCATTTT.

The rearrangement joins TRBV20-1 to TRBJ1-2; TRBD1 matches at 8 bases. The CDR3 totals 13 residues. CDR1 DFQATT and CDR2 SNEGSKA come from the germline V gene (reference sequence). V dropped 5 bases and J dropped 4; count of bases not matched to a gene: 6. The chain's CDR3 is CSASGTGAYGYTF. Here the CDR3 DNA reads TGCAGTGCTTCCGGGACAGGAGCCTATGGCTACACCTTC.

With respect to this clonotype: One end of the junction does not line up with germline, which may come from a read error. The chain uses TRBV7-9 and TRBJ2-3, with TRBD2 as a possible D gene (5 bases). This CDR3 has 12 residues. Looked up from germline, CDR1 is SEHNR and CDR2 is FQNEAQ (reference sequence). The CDR3 DNA reads as TGTGCCAGCAGCTTAGGTGGTAGGGAGACCGATTTT. This gives the protein CASSLGGRETDF.

A few counts support this clonotype. This chain links TRBV5-1 with TRBJ2-1, with D perhaps TRBD2 (7 bases). Germline V gene data show CDR1 as SGHRS and CDR2 as YFSETQ. This CDR3 has 13 residues. V was pared by 7 bases and J by 8 bases, with 16 bases between. The CDR3 loop reads CASPGPGGDEQFF. DNA for the CDR3: TGCGCCAGCCCCGGCCCGGGGGGCGATGAGCAGTTCTTC. Based on the CDR3 plus reference TRBV5-1 and TRBJ2-1, the full variable domain is KAGVTQTPRYLIKTRGQQVTLSCSPISGHRSVSWYQQTPGQGLQFLFEYFSETQRNKGNFPGRFSGRQFSNSRSEMNVSTLELGDSALYLCASPGPGGDEQFFGPGTRLTVL.